This T cell receptor beta chain was obtained from a study of OX40 agonist ivuxolimab in advanced cancers. Study details: Patients received ivuxolimab, an agonistic anti-OX40 (CD134) antibody.

Here immunoSEQ multiplex PCR was the method, and the copy in TCRdb shows in-frame clones only, minus some. Of 92,000 or so clones detected, about 87% appear once; the ten largest clones hold 6.5% to 9%. The CDR3 length is 12 residues. The J segment lost 8 bases and the V segment lost 2 bases, leaving 2 bases of the junction unmatched. CDR1 GTSNPN and CDR2 SVGIG come from the germline V gene (reference sequence). This rearrangement joins TRBV30 to TRBJ1-4; 7 bases align to TRBD1. The specimen was CD4+ or CD8+ T cells sorted from blood, collected in a trial of the OX40 agonist ivuxolimab. The receptor was isolated from an adult with an advanced solid tumor such as melanoma, head and neck, liver or kidney cancer. CDR3: CAWSRGREKLFF. DNA for the CDR3: TGTGCCTGGAGTAGGGGGCGGGAAAAACTGTTTTTT.